This paragraph covers one T cell receptor (beta chain) sequence. The antigen remains unidentified. For TCR beta, libraries came from iRepertoire HTBI primers and Arm-PCR of CDR3 regions. TCRdb reanalysed the multiplex PCR reads using MiXCR and keeps one entry per CDR3 protein. The sample lists fewer than 650,000 distinct CDR3 sequences, 15% to 20% occurring once. This entry is derived from a study of regulatory T cells in long-lasting Graves disease. V lost 1 base to trimming and J lost 4 bases, with 17 bases between them. Germline V gives CDR1 DFQATT, CDR2 SNEGSKA (reference sequence). This CDR3 comprises 15 residues. The time point: newly diagnosed GD, antithyroid drugs for less than 3 months. Extracted PBMC RNA gave rise to the TCR library. Study-level points and caveats: Newly diagnosed patients shared more than 750 public clonotypes; persistent patients shared about 2,700.

These data were likewise used in another study, on T cells in Graves' hyperthyroidism and ophthalmopathy.

This clonotype was obtained from a woman between 25 and 40 years old with Graves disease. The chain combines TRBV20-1 with TRBJ2-7; TRBD1 is a possible D gene (7 bases). The source was peripheral blood mononuclear cells (PBMCs), collected at new diagnosis, from a patient treated with antithyroid drugs. CDR3 residues: CSARVGDSGRYEQYF. DNA for the CDR3: TGCAGTGCTAGAGTGGGGGACAGTGGGAGGTACGAGCAGTACTTC.